These T cell receptor beta chains were read from a single sample in a study of cytomegalovirus exposure and HLA in healthy donors. Assay: immunoSEQ multiplex PCR; the TCRdb copy retains only in-frame clones and omits some. The profile shows approximately 190,000 clones, about 80% of them singletons. The material sequenced was PBMCs. These receptors were obtained from a woman younger than 30 in good health and CMV-seropositive. Each CDR3 is given with its conserved first and last residue. The D gene is left open where the match is weak. Only some rows state a clone size, as once, few, many or a class for expanded clones.

D gene,V gene,clone size,J gene,CDR3 protein,CDR3 DNA
NA,TRBV30,NA,TRBJ1-1,CAWQIGLGEAFF,TGTGCCTGGCAAATCGGACTTGGGGAAGCTTTCTTT
NA,TRBV19,NA,TRBJ1-2,CASSITGGGNYGYTF,TGTGCCAGTAGTATCACGGGTGGGGGCAACTATGGCTACACCTTC
TRBD1,TRBV2,NA,TRBJ2-6,CASSGPGTGSGANGLTF,TGTGCCAGCAGTGGTCCCGGGACAGGGTCCGGGGCCAACGGCCTGACTTTC
TRBD1,TRBV4-1,NA,TRBJ1-5,CASSHPRDRGGHQPQHF,TGCGCCAGCAGCCATCCCCGGGACAGGGGAGGTCATCAGCCCCAGCATTTT
NA,TRBV6-1,NA,TRBJ2-3,CASTKRGTDTQYF,TGTGCCAGCACCAAGAGGGGCACAGATACGCAGTATTTT
TRBD1,TRBV19,NA,TRBJ2-3,CASSATGAPADTQYF,TGTGCCAGTAGTGCGACAGGGGCCCCCGCAGATACGCAGTATTTT
TRBD2,TRBV30,NA,TRBJ2-1,CAWLAGGQRDEQFF,TGTGCCTGGTTAGCGGGGGGGCAAAGGGATGAGCAGTTCTTC
TRBD2,TRBV11-2,NA,TRBJ2-5,CASSLIASGGETQYF,TGTGCCAGCAGCTTAATAGCTAGCGGTGGCGAGACCCAGTACTTC
NA,TRBV5-4,NA,TRBJ1-2,CASSLGGRGGYGYTF,TGTGCCAGCAGCTTGGGAGGCAGGGGCGGCTATGGCTACACCTTC
NA,TRBV7-3,NA,TRBJ1-2,CASSPQGGREGYGYTF,TGTGCCAGCAGCCCTCAAGGAGGGAGGGAGGGCTATGGCTACACCTTC
TRBD1,TRBV19,NA,TRBJ1-4,CASTPWDRESANEKLFF,TGTGCCAGTACACCTTGGGACAGGGAAAGCGCTAATGAAAAACTGTTTTTT
NA,TRBV5-1,NA,TRBJ1-3,CASSRRGSDSGNTIYF,TGCGCCAGCAGCCGGCGTGGCAGCGACTCTGGAAACACCATATATTTT
TRBD1,TRBV4-2,once,TRBJ1-2,CASSPGTGGGYGYTF,TGTGCCAGCAGCCCTGGGACAGGGGGAGGCTATGGCTACACCTTC
TRBD1,TRBV2,NA,TRBJ1-4,CASRTGGPNEKLFF,TGTGCCAGCAGGACAGGGGGCCCTAATGAAAAACTGTTTTTT
NA,TRBV7-9,NA,TRBJ2-5,CASSLTYQYQETQYF,TGTGCCAGCAGCTTAACATACCAGTACCAAGAGACCCAGTACTTC
TRBD2,TRBV4-3,NA,TRBJ2-5,CASSQEASGAAETQYF,TGCGCCAGCAGCCAAGAGGCTAGCGGGGCTGCGGAGACCCAGTACTTC
NA,TRBV2,NA,TRBJ2-2,CASSETSANTGELFF,TGTGCCAGCAGTGAGACCAGCGCGAACACCGGGGAGCTGTTTTTT
TRBD1,TRBV5-6,NA,TRBJ1-5,CASSLNQGGSNQPQHF,TGTGCCAGCAGCTTAAATCAGGGGGGAAGCAATCAGCCCCAGCATTTT
TRBD1,TRBV6-6,NA,TRBJ1-2,CASSPGQGARGYTF,TGTGCCAGCAGCCCCGGACAGGGGGCGCGAGGCTACACCTTC
TRBD2,TRBV28,NA,TRBJ2-5,CASSLSGSGGGAGETQYF,TGTGCCAGCAGTTTATCAGGAAGCGGCGGGGGGGCTGGGGAGACCCAGTACTTC
TRBD2,TRBV9,once,TRBJ2-5,CASSPHREGSGETQYF,TGTGCCAGCAGCCCACATCGGGAGGGGTCCGGAGAGACCCAGTACTTC
TRBD2,TRBV2,NA,TRBJ2-4,CASSVRGGPQNIQYF,TGTGCCAGCAGTGTCCGCGGGGGGCCCCAAAACATTCAGTACTTC
NA,TRBV10-3,NA,TRBJ1-1,CAISPQGGVEAFF,TGTGCCATCAGTCCCCAGGGAGGAGTTGAAGCTTTCTTT
NA,TRBV18,NA,TRBJ1-6,CASSPGGYSPLHF,TGTGCCAGCTCACCAGGGGGGTATTCACCCCTCCACTTT
TRBD2,TRBV9,NA,TRBJ2-3,CASSVSLAGGPRTDTQYF,TGTGCCAGCAGCGTATCCCTAGCGGGGGGGCCTCGCACAGATACGCAGTATTTT
TRBD1,TRBV4-2,NA,TRBJ2-3,CASSQDRTGSTDTQYF,TGTGCCAGCAGCCAAGACAGGACAGGCAGCACAGATACGCAGTATTTT
NA,TRBV6-1,NA,TRBJ1-2,CASSEFTGYGYTF,TGTGCCAGCAGTGAATTTACAGGGTATGGCTACACCTTC
NA,TRBV5-4,once,TRBJ2-4,CASSFSSAGNIQYF,TGTGCCAGCAGCTTCAGTTCTGCGGGGAACATTCAGTACTTC
TRBD1,TRBV6-1,few,TRBJ1-2,CASSEALRMDRAYYGYTF,TGTGCCAGCAGTGAAGCGCTCCGGATGGACAGGGCCTACTATGGCTACACCTTC
TRBD2,TRBV4-1,NA,TRBJ2-1,CASSLSGGAGYNEQFF,TGCGCCAGCAGCCTCAGCGGGGGGGCCGGCTACAATGAGCAGTTCTTC
NA,TRBV6-1,NA,TRBJ2-3,CASSDLGARTDTQYF,TGTGCCAGCAGTGATTTGGGGGCCCGCACAGATACGCAGTATTTT